This entry describes one TCR beta chain. This specimen comes from a study of blood T cell repertoires in COVID-19. Profiling relied on immunoSEQ multiplex PCR, and the TCRdb table lists in-frame clones only, not all of them. The data contain about 480,000 clones, 70% to 90% of them seen just once; the ten biggest clones take up approximately 1.8%. The CDR3 is made up of 15 amino acids. The germline V and J ends were trimmed by 4 bases and 3 bases, with 16 bases remaining between them. CDR1 is SGHRS and CDR2 is YFSETQ in the germline V gene. This TCR was recovered from a woman aged 40 to 50 who had recovered from COVID-19. Sequencing was performed on PBMCs or T cells enriched from blood (not recorded which). The chain couples TRBV5-1 to TRBJ1-2, with D tentatively TRBD1 (5 bases). In DNA, the CDR3 is TGCGCCAGCAGCCCGGAGGACCGGGGGGACTATGGCTACACCTTC. Its protein product is CASSPEDRGDYGYTF.